Listed below are T cell receptor beta chains from one sample, sequenced in a study of cytomegalovirus exposure and HLA in healthy donors. TCRdb's copy holds only in-frame clones and misses some; the assay was immunoSEQ multiplex PCR. The table lists about 190,000 clones, under 85% of them singletons, with over 1.5% in the top ten. Sequenced material: PBMCs. These receptors originate from a woman in her late teens or twenties in good health and CMV-seronegative. Both conserved end residues are trimmed from each CDR3. A D gene is named only where the DNA matches it firmly. For some rows the clone size is stated as once, few or many, or as a class when expanded; others skip it.

clone_size | j_call | v_call | d_call | cdr3_aa
NA | TRBJ2-3 | TRBV7-3 | NA | ASSLQGLGTDTQY
NA | TRBJ1-2 | TRBV15 | TRBD1 | ATSRDRTGYGYT
NA | TRBJ2-1 | TRBV5-1 | TRBD1 | ASSLGTGGEVNEQF
few | TRBJ1-1 | TRBV2 | TRBD1 | ASSDLGTGKVDTEAF
NA | TRBJ1-1 | TRBV6-5 | TRBD1 | ASNINRGPDTEAF
NA | TRBJ2-1 | TRBV7-2 | TRBD2 | ASSFTTSGRSQF
NA | TRBJ2-2 | TRBV5-6 | TRBD1 | ASSFPGQGITGELF
NA | TRBJ1-4 | TRBV29-1 | NA | SAIVQGFNEKLF
few | TRBJ1-1 | TRBV6-6 | NA | ASTHRDLDTEAF
NA | TRBJ2-7 | TRBV30 | TRBD1 | AWRHGTGQGFYEQY
NA | TRBJ2-3 | TRBV30 | TRBD2 | AWSGGGSPDTQY
NA | TRBJ1-2 | TRBV5-1 | NA | ASSLAGEGDGYT
once | TRBJ2-1 | TRBV4-1 | NA | ASSQAPGVDEQF
NA | TRBJ2-1 | TRBV9 | NA | ASSVEVADEQF
NA | TRBJ2-7 | TRBV4-1 | TRBD1 | ASSPGDRGYEQY
NA | TRBJ2-5 | TRBV2 | TRBD1 | ASRNTGVVEETQY
NA | TRBJ1-3 | TRBV11-2 | NA | ASSLGTASSGNTIY
NA | TRBJ1-1 | TRBV5-6 | NA | ASSLGQAEAF
NA | TRBJ1-4 | TRBV5-1 | TRBD1 | ASSQSGTGAEKLF
NA | TRBJ2-7 | TRBV15 | TRBD2 | ATSTRLAGTYEQY
once | TRBJ1-2 | TRBV18 | NA | ASSPPGTPHGYT
NA | TRBJ2-2 | TRBV5-4 | TRBD1 | ASSPTGDGTGELF
NA | TRBJ1-1 | TRBV28 | TRBD1 | ASRQGQMNTEAF
NA | TRBJ1-3 | TRBV5-1 | TRBD1 | ASSLGQGLGNTIY
NA | TRBJ1-5 | TRBV7-2 | NA | ASSLGAGGWGNQPQH
NA | TRBJ2-2 | TRBV11-2 | TRBD1 | ASSLSGTGSGTGELF
NA | TRBJ1-5 | TRBV27 | TRBD1 | ASRQNGQVLPLGNQPQH
NA | TRBJ2-1 | TRBV29-1 | NA | SGGLGLYNEQF
few | TRBJ1-2 | TRBV2 | TRBD1 | ASSRQGFNYGYT
NA | TRBJ1-2 | TRBV28 | NA | ASSLVPRVNGYT
NA | TRBJ2-4 | TRBV11-2 | NA | ASSQIGSGGENIQY
NA | TRBJ1-1 | TRBV7-2 | TRBD1 | ASSSGTESF
few | TRBJ2-1 | TRBV18 | TRBD2 | ASSGGVASSYNEQF
NA | TRBJ1-1 | TRBV7-9 | NA | ASSASDGGTEAF
NA | TRBJ2-3 | TRBV9 | NA | ASSVLDETMPDTQY
few | TRBJ2-7 | TRBV6-1 | NA | ASSPPAGFSYEQY
NA | TRBJ2-1 | TRBV30 | NA | AWAWGQYNEQF